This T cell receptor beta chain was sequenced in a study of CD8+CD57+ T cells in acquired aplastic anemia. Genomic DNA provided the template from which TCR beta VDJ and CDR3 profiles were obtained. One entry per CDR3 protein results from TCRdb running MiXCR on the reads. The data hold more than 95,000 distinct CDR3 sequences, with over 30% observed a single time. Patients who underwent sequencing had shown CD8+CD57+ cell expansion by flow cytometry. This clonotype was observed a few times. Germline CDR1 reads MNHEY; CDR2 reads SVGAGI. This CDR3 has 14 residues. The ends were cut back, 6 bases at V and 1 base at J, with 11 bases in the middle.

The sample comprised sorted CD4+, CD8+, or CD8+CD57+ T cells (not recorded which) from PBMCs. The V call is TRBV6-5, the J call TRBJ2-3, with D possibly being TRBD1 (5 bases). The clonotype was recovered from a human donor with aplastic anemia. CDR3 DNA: TGTGCCAGCAGGGATATAGGGGGCACAGATACGCAGTATTTT. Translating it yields CASRDIGGTDTQYF.